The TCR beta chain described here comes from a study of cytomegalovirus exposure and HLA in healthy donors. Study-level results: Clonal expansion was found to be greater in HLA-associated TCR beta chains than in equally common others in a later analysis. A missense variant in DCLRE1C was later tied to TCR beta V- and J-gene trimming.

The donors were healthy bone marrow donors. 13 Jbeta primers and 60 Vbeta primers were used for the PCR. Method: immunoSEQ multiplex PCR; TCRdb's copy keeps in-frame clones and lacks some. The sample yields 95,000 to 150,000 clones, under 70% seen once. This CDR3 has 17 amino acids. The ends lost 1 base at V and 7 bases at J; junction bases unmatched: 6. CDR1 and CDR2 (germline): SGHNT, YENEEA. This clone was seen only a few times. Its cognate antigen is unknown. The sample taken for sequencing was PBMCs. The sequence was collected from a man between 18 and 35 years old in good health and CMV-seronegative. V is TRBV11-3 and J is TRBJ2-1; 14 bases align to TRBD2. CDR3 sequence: CASSLGLAGGLGNEQFF. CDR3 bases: TGTGCCAGCAGCTTAGGACTAGCGGGGGGGCTCGGAAATGAGCAGTTCTTC.